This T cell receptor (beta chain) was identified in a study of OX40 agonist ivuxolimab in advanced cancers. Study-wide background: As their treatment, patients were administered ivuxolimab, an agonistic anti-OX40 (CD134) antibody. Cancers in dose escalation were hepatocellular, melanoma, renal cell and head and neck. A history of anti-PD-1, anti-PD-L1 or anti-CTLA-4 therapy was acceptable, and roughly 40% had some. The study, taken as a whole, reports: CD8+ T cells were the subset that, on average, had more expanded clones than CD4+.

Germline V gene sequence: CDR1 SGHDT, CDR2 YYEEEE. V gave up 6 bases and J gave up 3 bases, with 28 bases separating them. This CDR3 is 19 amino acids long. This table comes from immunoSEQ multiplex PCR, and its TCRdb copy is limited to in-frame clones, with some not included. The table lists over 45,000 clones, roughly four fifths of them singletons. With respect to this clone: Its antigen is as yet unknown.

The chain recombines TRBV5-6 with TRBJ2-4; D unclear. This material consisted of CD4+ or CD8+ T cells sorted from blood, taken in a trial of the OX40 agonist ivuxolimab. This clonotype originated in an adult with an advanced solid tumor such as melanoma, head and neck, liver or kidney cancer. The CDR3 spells CASTRLADFGDSDKNIQYF. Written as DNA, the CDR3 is TGTGCCAGCACCCGCTTGGCCGACTTCGGAGACTCTGACAAAAACATTCAGTACTTC.